Listed here are 25 T cell receptor beta chains from one sample, sequenced in a study of T cell responses to AZD1222 COVID-19 vaccine. Assay: immunoSEQ multiplex PCR; the TCRdb copy retains only in-frame clones and omits some. Here the sample spans over 100,000 clones, approximately 90% being singletons. The sample in question was peripheral blood, obtained on day 0 of AZD1222 vaccination. These receptors were taken from an adult in good health.

V gene TRBV27 combines with J gene TRBJ2-7; 9 bases map to TRBD1. Germline trimming cut 5 bases from V and 6 bases from J; bases unmatched to any gene: 5. Germline V lookup: CDR1 MNHEY, CDR2 SMNVEV (reference sequence). The CDR3 totals 13 residues. CDR3 in amino acids: CASSDGTGSEQYF. As DNA, the CDR3 is TGTGCCAGCAGTGACGGGACAGGGAGCGAGCAGTACTTC.

V usage is TRBV6-5 and J usage is TRBJ1-2; 7 nucleotides agree with TRBD1. CDR1 and CDR2 from the germline V gene are MNHEY and SVGAGI. This CDR3 is built from 14 residues. Trimming removed 6 bases from V and 3 bases from J; junction bases left unmatched: 7. As DNA, the CDR3 is TGTGCCAGCAGCAGGGGACAGACCTACTATGGCTACACCTTC. Translated: CASSRGQTYYGYTF.

The CDR3 loop is CASSYWTSEAFF. CDR3 nucleotide sequence: TGTGCCAGCAGTTACTGGACTTCGGAAGCTTTCTTT. The chain employs TRBV6-6 and TRBJ1-1; D is undetermined. CDR3 size: 12 residues. Germline CDR1 and CDR2: MNHNY and SVGAGI (reference sequence). Trimming took 1 base from V and 8 from J, leaving 8 bases between them.

The chain is built from TRBV12-3 or TRBV12-4 and TRBJ2-7; TRBD1 aligns across 9 bases. V shed 6 bases, J shed 5 bases, and the junction held 5 bases outside the gene matches. The CDR3 length is 13 residues. The CDR3 DNA sequence: TGTGCCAGCAGCTGGGACAGGGATAACGAGCAGTACTTC. Translated: CASSWDRDNEQYF.

The rearrangement joins TRBV24-1 to TRBJ2-7, with 8 nucleotides matching TRBD1. The CDR3 contains 17 residues. Looked up from germline, CDR1 is KGHDR and CDR2 is SFDVKD. The J segment lost 3 bases and the V segment lost 5 bases, leaving 14 bases of the junction unmatched. Here the CDR3 DNA reads TGTGCCACCAGTGGATTTGGTGGGACAGGTGCTATCTACGAGCAGTACTTC. Its protein is CATSGFGGTGAIYEQYF.

The chain employs TRBV2 and TRBJ2-3; possibly TRBD2 for D (6 bases). Germline CDR1 is SNHLY and CDR2 is FYNNEI. The CDR3 extends over 13 amino acids. V lost 6 bases to trimming and J lost 4 bases, with 11 bases between them. The CDR3 DNA follows: TGTGCCAGCAGGACCGGCGGGGCAGATACGCAGTATTTT. It is translated as CASRTGGADTQYF. The complete variable domain, with remaining parts taken from reference TRBV2 and TRBJ2-3, reads EPEVTQTPSHQVTQMGQEVILRCVPISNHLYFYWYRQILGQKVEFLVSFYNNEISEKSEIFDDQFSVERPDGSNFTLKIRSTKLEDSAMYFCASRTGGADTQYFGPGTRLTVL.

The chain recombines TRBV4-3 with TRBJ2-2; D is possibly TRBD1 (5 bases). The CDR3 extends over 14 amino acids. Looked up from germline, CDR1 is LGHNA and CDR2 is YSLEER. The V and J ends lost 0 bases and 5 bases respectively, with 7 bases between them. CDR3: CASSQDRATGELFF. CDR3 DNA: TGCGCCAGCAGCCAAGACAGGGCGACCGGGGAGCTGTTTTTT.

This clone was counted only a few times. This rearrangement joins TRBV5-5 to TRBJ2-2; D call uncertain. The length of the CDR3 is 14 residues. Germline assignment: CDR1 SGHKS and CDR2 YYEKEE (reference sequence). The V end lost 4 bases, the J end lost 7 bases, and 14 bases lay between the germline ends. The CDR3 nucleotides read TGTGCCAGCAGCCCGGACGCCCTGAACGGGGAGCTGTTTTTT. It is translated as CASSPDALNGELFF.

The V call is TRBV4-3, the J call TRBJ1-4; D is ambiguous. Trimming shortened V by 2 bases and J by 8 bases, and 18 bases separated the two germline ends. The CDR3 loop spans 16 amino acids. Germline CDR1 and CDR2: LGHNA and YSLEER. The CDR3 sequence: CASSQSQVEVLEKLFF. The CDR3 region has the DNA TGCGCCAGCAGCCAATCCCAGGTGGAGGTATTAGAAAAACTGTTTTTT.

This clone was picked up a small number of times. V gene TRBV5-6 combines with J gene TRBJ2-7; tentatively, D is TRBD1 (5 bases). V lost 2 bases and J 3 bases, leaving 12 bases between the germline ends. The CDR3 consists of 14 residues. Per the germline V gene, CDR1 is SGHDT and CDR2 is YYEEEE. The CDR3 nucleotides are TGTGCCAGCAGCTTAGCCCGACAGCTCTACGAGCAGTACTTC. This sequence encodes CASSLARQLYEQYF.

The chain uses TRBV7-7 and TRBJ2-3; 14 bases align to TRBD2. Trimming took 5 bases from V and 5 from J; bases not matched to a gene: 6. Germline CDR1 and CDR2: SSHAT and FNYEAQ (reference sequence). CDR3 length: 16 residues. CDR3 coding DNA: TGTGCCAGCAGCGAGGGACTAGCGGGAGATATAGATACGCAGTATTTT. Its translation: CASSEGLAGDIDTQYF. The whole variable domain, filled in from reference TRBV7-7 and TRBJ2-3, reads GAGVSQSPRYKVTKRGQDVTLRCDPISSHATLYWYQQALGQGPEFLTYFNYEAQPDKSGLPSDRFSAERPEGSISTLTIQRTEQRDSAMYRCASSEGLAGDIDTQYFGPGTRLTVL.

This sequence joins TRBV14 and TRBJ2-2; 7 bases are a match to TRBD1. After removal of 6 bases from V and 4 bases from J, the junction contained 8 bases not matched to a gene. Germline assignment: CDR1 SGHDN and CDR2 FVKESK. The CDR3 is made up of 15 amino acids. This CDR3 is CASSRDRVTTGELFF. Here the CDR3 DNA reads TGTGCCAGCAGTCGGGACAGAGTTACCACCGGGGAGCTGTTTTTT.

The CDR3 here is CASSQNRGDYEQYF. The CDR3 DNA is TGCGCCAGCAGCCAGAACAGGGGGGACTACGAGCAGTACTTC. The genes are TRBV4-3 and TRBJ2-7; the match to TRBD1 covers 8 bases. With 3 bases clipped from V and 3 bases from J, the junction kept 4 bases outside the gene matches. The V gene's germline CDR1 is LGHNA and CDR2 YSLEER. The CDR3 consists of 14 residues.

J is TRBJ1-5 and V is TRBV2, with a weak D call TRBD1 (6 bases). The CDR3 has 14 amino acids. V was clipped by 5 bases and J by 7 bases, with 15 bases between them. The germline CDR1 and CDR2 sequences are SNHLY and FYNNEI. The DNA of the CDR3 is TGTGCCAGCAGTCCCCAGACAGGTAGCCAGCCCCAGCATTTT. Translating it yields CASSPQTGSQPQHF. Full variable domain (remainder filled in from reference TRBV2 and TRBJ1-5): EPEVTQTPSHQVTQMGQEVILRCVPISNHLYFYWYRQILGQKVEFLVSFYNNEISEKSEIFDDQFSVERPDGSNFTLKIRSTKLEDSAMYFCASSPQTGSQPQHFGDGTRLSIL.

The V call is TRBV19, the J call TRBJ1-6; D is undetermined. Germline V gene sequence: CDR1 LNHDA, CDR2 SQIVND (reference sequence). The length of the CDR3 is 16 residues. V was shortened by 5 bases and J by 0 bases, with 11 bases between the two germline ends. CDR3 loop: CASSVAGSSYNSPLHF. The CDR3 DNA follows: TGTGCCAGTAGTGTCGCGGGCAGCTCCTATAATTCACCCCTCCACTTT.

The V call is TRBV5-4, the J call TRBJ2-2; the D is unclear. This CDR3 contains 14 residues. V shed 2 bases and J shed 1 base, with 6 bases lying between them. The germline V gene has CDR1 SGHNT and CDR2 YYREEE (reference sequence). The CDR3 nucleotides read TGTGCCAGCAGCTTCGGGCAGAACACCGGGGAGCTGTTTTTT. It is translated as CASSFGQNTGELFF.

V usage is TRBV28 and J usage is TRBJ1-4; TRBD1 aligns across 7 bases. CDR3 size: 14 residues. Losses at the gene ends were 6 bases for V and 5 bases for J; bases not matched to a gene: 6. The V gene's germline CDR1 is MDHEN and CDR2 SYDVKM. The CDR3 nucleotides read TGTGCCAGCAGACCGACAGGGAGCAATGAAAAACTGTTTTTT. Protein product: CASRPTGSNEKLFF.

The chain carries TRBV11-2 and TRBJ2-7; TRBD1 might be the D (5 bases). Looked up from germline, CDR1 is SGHAT and CDR2 is FQNNGV. V lost 5 bases and J 0 bases, leaving 11 bases between the germline ends. The CDR3 has 14 residues. This CDR3 is CASSLGLVSYEQYF. For the CDR3, the DNA is TGTGCCAGCAGCCTGGGGCTAGTCTCCTACGAGCAGTACTTC.

The V and J genes are TRBV2 and TRBJ1-3; no reliable D call. V was shortened by 2 bases and J by 8 bases, with 10 bases between the two germline ends. Per the germline V gene, CDR1 is SNHLY and CDR2 is FYNNEI. The CDR3 is 13 amino acids. In DNA form, the CDR3 reads TGTGCCAGCAGTGAATTCCGTTCGGACACCATATATTTT. This sequence encodes CASSEFRSDTIYF.

This clone was seen a handful of times. V is TRBV27 and J is TRBJ2-3, with 7 bases fitting TRBD2. The CDR3 consists of 15 residues. CDR1 MNHEY and CDR2 SMNVEV come from the germline V gene (reference sequence). Trimming took 6 bases from V and 0 from J; bases not matched to a gene: 6. The CDR3 is CASSQLARSTDTQYF. CDR3 in DNA: TGTGCCAGCAGCCAACTAGCGAGGAGCACAGATACGCAGTATTTT.

For the CDR3, the DNA is TGTGCCAGCAGTTACACAGGGGAAGAGACCCAGTACTTC. Translation: CASSYTGEETQYF. The V gene is TRBV28, the J gene TRBJ2-5; 7 bases align to TRBD1. V dropped 4 bases and J dropped 3; count of bases not matched to a gene: 2. The CDR3 contains 13 residues. The germline gives CDR1 MDHEN, CDR2 SYDVKM.

The chain uses TRBV7-2 and TRBJ1-4; no firm D call. The V end lost 2 bases, the J end lost 3 bases, and 13 bases lay between the germline ends. Germline V gene data show CDR1 as SGHTA and CDR2 as FQGNSA. The CDR3 loop spans 16 amino acids. The CDR3 DNA sequence: TGTGCCAGCAGCTTACTGTCTGGGCAAGCTAATGAAAAACTGTTTTTT. Translated, it gives CASSLLSGQANEKLFF.

The V gene is TRBV11-1, the J gene TRBJ1-1; no firm D call. Germline V gives CDR1 SGHAT, CDR2 FQDESV (reference sequence). The V end was cut by 4 bases, the J end by 7 bases, with 19 bases between. The length of the CDR3 is 15 residues. CDR3 protein: CASSSSPGVRIEAFF. The CDR3 DNA is TGTGCCAGCAGCTCTAGTCCGGGAGTCCGGATTGAAGCTTTCTTT.

The rearrangement links TRBV11-2 to TRBJ2-5; unclear D gene. Looked up from germline, CDR1 is SGHAT and CDR2 is FQNNGV. V lost 0 bases to trimming and J lost 5 bases, with 10 bases between them. The CDR3 loop spans 14 amino acids. CDR3 residues: CASSLESRLETQYF. The CDR3 region has the DNA TGTGCCAGCAGCTTAGAGAGCAGGTTGGAGACCCAGTACTTC.

This chain's CDR3 is CASSSRTSGGPRPNEQFF. The CDR3 DNA follows: TGTGCCAGCAGCTCCAGGACTAGCGGGGGCCCCCGCCCCAATGAGCAGTTCTTC. V gene TRBV7-2 combines with J gene TRBJ2-1; 13 nucleotides line up with TRBD2. The CDR3 is 18 residues long. Germline V gene sequence: CDR1 SGHTA, CDR2 FQGNSA. V trimming: 4 bases; J trimming: 6 bases; junction bases outside the gene matches: 12. Drawing the rest from reference TRBV7-2 and TRBJ2-1, the complete variable domain is GAGVSQSPSNKVTEKGKDVELRCDPISGHTALYWYRQSLGQGLEFLIYFQGNSAPDKSGLPSDRFSAERTGGSVSTLTIQRTQQEDSAVYLCASSSRTSGGPRPNEQFFGPGTRLTVL.